Shown below are 24 T cell receptor beta chains from a single sample sequenced in a study of post-analysis software for immune sequencing data (dated by TCRdb to the mid-2010s). Points the paper makes about the study in general: Patients showed significantly higher frequencies than controls for about 5 TRBV segments, among them TRBV5-6, TRBV5-1 and TRBV20-1.

Library preparation employed PCR. Sequenced using an Illumina HiSeq 2500. To reduce PCR and sequencing biases, unique molecular identifiers were incorporated into the TCR beta cDNA libraries. TCRdb itself trimmed the public reads at Q25 with fastp, ran MiXCR and retained productive beta chains. CDR3 protein sequences are deduplicated, and each keeps its most common genes and DNA. This sample holds hundreds of thousands of distinct CDR3 sequences; approximately 57% were observed only once. The biggest ten clones account for 4.6% of the sample. Their cognate antigens are unknown. Material: blood. These receptors all come from a girl between 10 and 17 years old with multiple sclerosis.

The J gene is TRBJ2-1, the V gene TRBV5-1; 8 positions match TRBD2. The CDR3 has 17 amino acids. Germline V gene data show CDR1 as SGHRS and CDR2 as YFSETQ. Trimming cost V 2 bases and J 6 bases; bases outside gene matches: 13. Written as DNA, the CDR3 is TGCGCCAGCAGCTTCGGTCGGGAGGGGTCTTACCGCAATGAGCAGTTCTTC. Residues: CASSFGREGSYRNEQFF.

This clonotype was counted a few times. This chain links TRBV12-3 or TRBV12-4 with TRBJ2-1; 7 positions agree with TRBD2. V lost 6 bases, J lost 10 bases, and 15 bases stayed unmatched. The CDR3 has 15 amino acids. This CDR3 is CASSPRGEGYGEQFF. DNA of the CDR3: TGTGCCAGCAGCCCTCGGGGGGAGGGGTACGGCGAGCAGTTCTTC.

This clonotype was observed a handful of times. The rearrangement links TRBV6-6 to TRBJ2-5, with D tentatively TRBD2 (5 bases). V lost 10 bases and J lost 3, with 12 bases in between. CDR3 length: 12 amino acids. Germline V lookup: CDR1 MNHNY, CDR2 SVGAGI (reference sequence). The CDR3, as DNA: TGTGCCACCTCCCCGGGGAAAGAGACCCAGTACTTC. This gives the protein CATSPGKETQYF.

The chain carries TRBV29-1 and TRBJ1-1; the D gene is possibly TRBD1 (5 bases). From germline, CDR1 is SQVTM and CDR2 ANQGSEA. The V end was cut by 4 bases, the J end by 5 bases, with 14 bases between. CDR3 length: 13 amino acids. CDR3 sequence: CSVGIQGRTEAFF. CDR3 in DNA: TGCAGCGTTGGGATCCAGGGACGGACTGAAGCTTTCTTT.

This clonotype has only a few counts. The rearrangement joins TRBV4-1 to TRBJ2-7, with 7 bases lining up with TRBD2. Per the germline V gene, CDR1 is MGHRA and CDR2 is YSYEKL. The CDR3 has 16 residues. Losses at the gene ends were 3 bases for V and 2 bases for J; bases not matched to a gene: 10. CDR3 sequence (DNA): TGCGCCAGCAGCCAGGAGGGGAGGGACGGACCCTACGAGCAGTACTTC. It is translated as CASSQEGRDGPYEQYF.

This sequence joins TRBV20-1 and TRBJ2-7; TRBD1 matches 12 bases. The J call may be incorrect, as the DNA end agrees better with TRBJ2-4. CDR3 length: 14 amino acids. The germline CDR1 and CDR2 sequences are DFQATT and SNEGSKA (reference sequence). The CDR3 protein is CSAPSGTGGNIQYF. CDR3 bases: TGCAGTGCTCCATCCGGGACAGGGGGCAACATTCAGTACTTC.

This clonotype was seen once. The chain joins TRBV6-6 to TRBJ2-5; a possible D gene is TRBD1 (5 bases). The J call may be wrong; the DNA end is better matched by TRBJ2-7. CDR3 length: 16 amino acids. Per germline, CDR1 MNHNY and CDR2 SVGAGI (reference sequence). The CDR3 is CASSYSVGPVPYEQYF. CDR3 sequence (DNA): TGTGCCAGCAGTTACTCTGTGGGGCCAGTCCCCTACGAGCAGTACTTC.

This clonotype was seen a few times. The chain has TRBV20-1 and TRBJ2-3; D is unclear. Trimming took off 5 bases at V and 0 bases at J, with 6 bases between the two ends. The CDR3 length is 12 residues. Germline CDR1 reads DFQATT; CDR2 reads SNEGSKA (reference sequence). The CDR3 DNA sequence: TGCAGTGCTGACCCCAGCACAGATACGCAGTATTTT. Protein product: CSADPSTDTQYF.

The chain is built from TRBV7-3 and TRBJ2-7; D possibly corresponds to TRBD2 (6 bases). The germline V gene has CDR1 SGHTA and CDR2 FQGTGA. The CDR3 is 15 residues long. V was trimmed by 5 bases and J by 0 bases, leaving 14 bases between them. The CDR3, as DNA: TGTGCCAGCAGCGTCCCGGGACTTCGCTCCTACGAGCAGTACTTC. It codes for CASSVPGLRSYEQYF.

This clonotype was detected a few times. Its ends do not fully match the called genes, so a read error is possible. This sequence joins TRBV29-1 and TRBJ2-6, with a possible D match to TRBD1 (5 bases). The CDR3 spans 14 residues. Germline-derived CDR1 and CDR2 are SQVTM and ANQGSEA. The CDR3 here is CSVKRNSGANVLTF. DNA of the CDR3: TGCAGCGTTAAACGAAACTCTGGGGCCAACGTTCTGACTTTC. Complete variable domain (other parts from reference TRBV29-1 and TRBJ2-6): SAVISQKPSRDICQRGTSLTIQCQVDSQVTMMFWYRQQPGQSLTLIATANQGSEATYESGFVIDKFPISRPNLTFSTLTVSNMSPEDSSIYLCSVKRNSGANVLTFGAGSRLTVL.

This clonotype was recorded a few times. The chain employs TRBV5-1 and TRBJ2-7; 9 bases match TRBD1. The V gene's germline CDR1 is SGHRS and CDR2 YFSETQ. The trim removed 4 bases at V and 5 bases at J, leaving 7 bases unmatched. CDR3 size: 14 residues. CDR3 DNA: TGCGCCAGCAGCCTAACCGGGACAGGGAACGAGCAGTACTTC. Translating gives CASSLTGTGNEQYF.

The V gene is TRBV6-1, the J gene TRBJ2-7; D gene ambiguous. Deletions cut 6 bases from V and 1 base from J, with 13 bases between. The CDR3 covers 14 residues. Looked up from germline, CDR1 is MNHNS and CDR2 is SASEGT. This CDR3 is CASSSAALSYEQYF. The CDR3, as DNA: TGTGCCAGCAGCTCTGCTGCGCTTTCCTACGAGCAGTACTTC.

The chain joins TRBV5-1 to TRBJ2-1, with 8 bases lining up with TRBD2. Per germline, CDR1 SGHRS and CDR2 YFSETQ. The CDR3 contains 14 residues. After removal of 3 bases from V and 8 bases from J, the junction contained 7 bases not matched to a gene. In DNA, the CDR3 is TGCGCCAGCAGCTGCCAGCGGGAGATGGATGAGCAGTTCTTC. This sequence encodes CASSCQREMDEQFF.

The V and J genes are TRBV7-9 and TRBJ2-4; TRBD1 might be the D (5 bases). In germline, CDR1 is SEHNR, CDR2 FQNEAQ (reference sequence). CDR3 length: 11 residues. V was shortened by 5 bases and J by 13 bases, with 12 bases between the two germline ends. CDR3 nucleotides: TGTGCCAGCAGCCCGACAGAGGTGCAGTACTTC. This sequence encodes CASSPTEVQYF.

This clonotype has a handful of counts. The chain carries TRBV2 and TRBJ2-5; D is perhaps TRBD1 (6 bases). V lost 6 bases and J lost 4, with 18 bases in between. Germline values: CDR1 SNHLY, CDR2 FYNNEI. This CDR3 contains 15 residues. The CDR3 region has the DNA TGTGCCAGCAGGGGTGACAGGCCGTCGTCAGAGACCCAGTACTTC. Protein product: CASRGDRPSSETQYF. Complete variable domain (other parts from reference TRBV2 and TRBJ2-5): EPEVTQTPSHQVTQMGQEVILRCVPISNHLYFYWYRQILGQKVEFLVSFYNNEISEKSEIFDDQFSVERPDGSNFTLKIRSTKLEDSAMYFCASRGDRPSSETQYFGPGTRLLVL.

The chain combines TRBV20-1 with TRBJ2-1; TRBD2 matches 7 bases. J was trimmed by 5 bases and V by 5 bases; bases with no gene match: 6. The CDR3 is 13 residues long. Germline values: CDR1 DFQATT, CDR2 SNEGSKA (reference sequence). The CDR3 loop reads CSAYGGIHNEQFF. DNA for the CDR3: TGCAGTGCTTACGGGGGGATCCACAATGAGCAGTTCTTC.

The gene calls are TRBV6-5 and TRBJ2-1, with D perhaps TRBD2 (5 bases). The length of the CDR3 is 15 residues. V shed 4 bases and J shed 8 bases, with 18 bases lying between them. The germline CDR1 and CDR2 sequences are MNHEY and SVGAGI. This CDR3 is CASSSRDPPGHEQFF. The CDR3, as DNA: TGTGCCAGCAGTTCACGGGATCCCCCGGGCCATGAGCAGTTCTTC.

This chain connects TRBV7-9 to TRBJ2-5; D possibly corresponds to TRBD1 (5 bases). The CDR3 sequence is 15 residues long. Trimming cost V 5 bases and J 2 bases, with 15 bases left between them. Germline values: CDR1 SEHNR, CDR2 FQNEAQ (reference sequence). In DNA form, the CDR3 reads TGTGCCAGCAGCACCGGTAGAACAGGACAAGAGACCCAGTACTTC. It encodes CASSTGRTGQETQYF.

V and J are TRBV12-3 or TRBV12-4 and TRBJ2-1; 9 positions match TRBD1. Trimming took 6 bases from V and 14 from J; bases not matched to a gene: 17. The CDR3 contains 15 residues. The DNA for the CDR3 is TGTGCCAGCAGAGACCGGGACAGGGTATCCCATGGGGAGTTCTTC. It codes for CASRDRDRVSHGEFF.

This clonotype was seen a handful of times. This sequence joins TRBV29-1 and TRBJ2-7; D is perhaps TRBD2 (6 bases). The CDR3 spans 14 residues. With 5 bases removed from V and 3 bases from J, the gap between germline ends came to 17 bases. Germline V CDR1 and CDR2: SQVTM, ANQGSEA. The CDR3 spells CSVRGTASHYEQYF. CDR3 bases: TGCAGCGTTCGCGGGACGGCTTCTCACTACGAGCAGTACTTC.

The chain employs TRBV5-1 and TRBJ2-7, with TRBD1 matching over 10 bases. CDR1 and CDR2 (germline): SGHRS, YFSETQ. With V trimmed by 5 bases and J by 0 bases, 11 bases remained unmatched. There are 17 residues in the CDR3. CDR3 protein: CASRPGTGVDYSYEQYF. In DNA, the CDR3 is TGCGCCAGCAGACCCGGGACAGGGGTCGATTACTCCTACGAGCAGTACTTC.

This chain joins TRBV7-2 and TRBJ2-1; 9 nucleotides match TRBD1. J was trimmed by 5 bases and V by 3 bases; bases with no gene match: 5. The germline V gene has CDR1 SGHTA and CDR2 FQGNSA. CDR3 length equals 15 residues. The CDR3 bases are TGTGCCAGCAGCTTCCGGGACAGGGTAAACAATGAGCAGTTCTTC. Amino acids: CASSFRDRVNNEQFF.

The table lists this clonotype with a count of one. The rearrangement joins TRBV6-1 to TRBJ1-5; TRBD1 aligns across 10 bases. Germline loops: CDR1 MNHNS, CDR2 SASEGT. V lost 6 bases to trimming and J lost 5 bases; unmatched junction nucleotides: 7. The CDR3 consists of 15 residues. The CDR3 loop reads CASRAGQGNYQPQHF. CDR3 coding DNA: TGTGCCAGCAGGGCGGGACAGGGGAATTATCAGCCCCAGCATTTT.

This sequence joins TRBV6-1 and TRBJ2-4, with 9 bases lining up with TRBD1. The CDR3 has 17 amino acids. Germline CDR1 reads MNHNS; CDR2 reads SASEGT. The V and J ends lost 0 bases and 4 bases, in that order; junction bases with no gene match: 7. The CDR3 spells CASSEAPGGQGKNIQYF. In DNA, the CDR3 is TGTGCCAGCAGTGAAGCCCCTGGGGGACAGGGAAAAAACATTCAGTACTTC.